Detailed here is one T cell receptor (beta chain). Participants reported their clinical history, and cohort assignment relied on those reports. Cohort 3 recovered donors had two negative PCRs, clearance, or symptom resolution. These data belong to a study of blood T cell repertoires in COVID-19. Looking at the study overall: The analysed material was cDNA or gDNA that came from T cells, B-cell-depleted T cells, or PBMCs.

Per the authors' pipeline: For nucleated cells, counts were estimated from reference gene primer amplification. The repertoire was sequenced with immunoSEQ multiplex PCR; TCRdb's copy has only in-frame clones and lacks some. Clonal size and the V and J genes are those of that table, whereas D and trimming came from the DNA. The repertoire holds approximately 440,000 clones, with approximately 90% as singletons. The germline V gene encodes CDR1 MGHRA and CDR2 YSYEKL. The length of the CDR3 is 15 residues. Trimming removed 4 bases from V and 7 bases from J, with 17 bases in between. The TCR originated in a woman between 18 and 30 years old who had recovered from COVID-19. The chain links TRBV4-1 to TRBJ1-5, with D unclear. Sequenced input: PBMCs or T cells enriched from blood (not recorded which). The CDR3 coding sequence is TGCGCCAGCAGCCCCAGAGGAGGGATAGGACAGCCCCAGCATTTT. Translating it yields CASSPRGGIGQPQHF.